The 15 T cell receptor beta chains listed next were all sequenced from one sample in a study of glioma-infiltrating T cells after dendritic cell vaccination. Generated by immunoSEQ multiplex PCR, the TCRdb table keeps only in-frame clones and is missing some. The table has about 95,000 clones, about 83% seen once; the top ten hold about 2.9%. This specimen consisted of blood, obtained before dendritic cell vaccination. These receptors originate from a human donor with glioblastoma.

The chain links TRBV4-3 to TRBJ1-5; D gene unclear. The germline V gene encodes CDR1 LGHNA and CDR2 YSLEER. V lost 1 base to trimming and J lost 4 bases, with 14 bases between them. The CDR3 is 16 residues long. CDR3 amino acids: CASSQAFVAGNQPQHF. CDR3 DNA sequence: TGCGCCAGCAGCCAAGCATTCGTGGCGGGGAATCAGCCCCAGCATTTT.

The CDR3 spells CASSKRGGGEVNTEAFF. The CDR3, as DNA: TGTGCCAGCAGCAAAAGGGGGGGCGGGGAGGTGAACACTGAAGCTTTCTTT. The V call is TRBV21-1, the J call TRBJ1-1. TRBV21-1 is recorded as a pseudogene. The CDR3 runs 17 residues.

V is TRBV6-1 and J is TRBJ2-3; TRBD2 aligns across 9 bases. In germline, CDR1 is MNHNS, CDR2 SASEGT. V gave up 0 bases and J gave up 2 bases; unmatched junction bases: 6. This CDR3 is built from 17 residues. DNA for the CDR3: TGTGCCAGCAGTGAAGCTCGGACTAGCGACTACACAGATACGCAGTATTTT. It specifies CASSEARTSDYTDTQYF.

The V call is TRBV21-1, the J call TRBJ1-5. TRBV21-1 represents a pseudogene. This CDR3 comprises 16 residues. Here the CDR3 DNA reads TGTGCCAGCAGCAAAGTAACGGGGGGACGCAATCAGCCCCAGCATTTT. Translating it yields CASSKVTGGRNQPQHF.

The CDR3 loop reads CASSPGLGDTGELFF. The CDR3, as DNA: TGCGCCAGCAGCCCGGGACTAGGGGATACCGGGGAGCTGTTTTTT. The chain is built from TRBV5-1 and TRBJ2-2; the match to TRBD2 covers 8 bases. After removal of 4 bases from V and 5 bases from J, the junction contained 7 bases not matched to a gene. Germline-derived CDR1 and CDR2 are SGHRS and YFSETQ. The CDR3 is 15 amino acids.

This rearrangement joins TRBV7-8 to TRBJ1-2; 9 nucleotides match TRBD1. There are 17 residues in the CDR3. With V trimmed by 2 bases and J by 2 bases, 9 bases remained unmatched. CDR1 and CDR2 from the germline V gene are SGHVS and FQNEAQ. The CDR3 spells CASSLLRWGTGNYGYTF. DNA for the CDR3: TGTGCCAGCAGCTTATTACGGTGGGGGACAGGGAACTATGGCTACACCTTC.

The CDR3 DNA is TGTGCCAGCAGCTTAGCGGCGGGACAGGGTAATGGCTACACCTTC. As protein: CASSLAAGQGNGYTF. The chain couples TRBV7-9 to TRBJ1-2, with 9 bases lining up with TRBD1. This CDR3 has 15 amino acids. Germline V gene data show CDR1 as SEHNR and CDR2 as FQNEAQ (reference sequence). V dropped 0 bases and J dropped 6; count of bases not matched to a gene: 5.

The chain has TRBV19 and TRBJ2-7; TRBD1 might be the D (5 bases). This CDR3 has 15 residues. V was clipped by 10 bases and J by 0 bases, with 19 bases between them. Germline CDR1 reads LNHDA; CDR2 reads SQIVND (reference sequence). The CDR3, as DNA: TGTGCCAAGCTGACAGAAACTGGACCCTCCTACGAGCAGTACTTC. Amino acids: CAKLTETGPSYEQYF.

This clone was counted once. This rearrangement joins TRBV21-1 to TRBJ1-2; the table's D gene call, TRBD1, was not cross checked with the DNA. TRBV21-1 is termed a pseudogene. This CDR3 has 13 residues. The CDR3 spells CASKQGLNYGYTF. CDR3 DNA: TGTGCCAGCAAACAGGGTCTCAACTATGGCTACACCTTC.

This clone occurred a few times. The chain combines TRBV19 with TRBJ1-5; D might be TRBD1 (5 bases). Germline values: CDR1 LNHDA, CDR2 SQIVND (reference sequence). V lost 7 bases, J lost 0 bases, and 13 bases lay in between. CDR3 length equals 15 residues. The CDR3 nucleotides read TGTGCCAGTATTCCACAGGCGTATAGCAATCAGCCCCAGCATTTT. This codes for CASIPQAYSNQPQHF.

This clone has just one count. The chain has TRBV4-3 and TRBJ2-5; 12 bases match TRBD2. This CDR3 is 17 amino acids long. The germline V gene encodes CDR1 LGHNA and CDR2 YSLEER. V lost 0 bases and J lost 4; bases outside the gene matches: 6. CDR3 in amino acids: CASSQDLAGGPGETQYF. The CDR3 DNA reads TGCGCCAGCAGCCAAGATCTAGCGGGAGGGCCAGGAGAGACCCAGTACTTC.

V gene TRBV5-4 combines with J gene TRBJ1-6; D is ambiguous. The V gene's germline CDR1 is SGHNT and CDR2 YYREEE (reference sequence). The CDR3 is 13 amino acids. Trimming removed 4 bases from V and 11 bases from J, with 13 bases in between. The CDR3 region is CASSGEIEAPLHF. In nucleotides, the CDR3 is TGTGCCAGCAGCGGGGAGATTGAGGCACCCCTCCACTTT.

This chain connects TRBV7-8 to TRBJ2-2; 10 bases are a match to TRBD2. Trimming took 5 bases from V and 4 from J; bases not matched to a gene: 4. CDR3 length: 15 residues. CDR1 is SGHVS, CDR2 FQNEAQ, per germline. The CDR3, as DNA: TGTGCCAGCAGCCGGAGCGGGGGGGCCACCGGGGAGCTGTTTTTT. Its protein is CASSRSGGATGELFF.

This clone has just a few counts. The chain combines TRBV6-6 with TRBJ1-4, with D possibly TRBD1 on 5 matching bases. Germline V gene sequence: CDR1 MNHNY, CDR2 SVGAGI (reference sequence). V lost 6 bases and J 12 bases, leaving 17 bases between the germline ends. The CDR3 runs 13 residues. CDR3 in amino acids: CASRQTGDGELFF. In nucleotides, the CDR3 is TGTGCCAGCAGGCAGACGGGGGACGGGGAACTGTTTTTT.

The CDR3 DNA follows: TGTGCCAGCAGTCTAACCTATCAGGGGTTCTCCTACGAGCAGTACTTC. It specifies CASSLTYQGFSYEQYF. The V and J genes are TRBV27 and TRBJ2-7, with D perhaps TRBD1 (6 bases). The CDR3 covers 16 residues. CDR1 is MNHEY, CDR2 SMNVEV, per germline (reference sequence). The V and J ends lost 5 bases and 0 bases respectively, with 17 bases between them.